This T cell receptor (beta chain) was found in a study of T cell changes during pregnancy in multiple sclerosis (dated by TCRdb to the late 2010s). Study-level background: In women with multiple sclerosis, the researchers looked at how the T cell repertoire shifted as pregnancy progressed.

Library prep was done by the immunoSEQ multiplex PCR assay. As stored in TCRdb, this immuneACCESS dataset retains in-frame rearrangements with V and J assigned. A fraction of the clones does not appear; measured against another copy, unresolved V genes explain less than half of the discrepancy, and the remainder lacks a known reason. Present in this sample are some 60,000 clones, approximately 87% of which were seen just once. Approximately 5% of the sample lies in the top ten. A note on this clone: Its binding antigen is unknown. The record has no base qualities; no much larger clone is one base away.

Measured from the cysteine to the phenylalanine, the CDR3 is 15 residues long. Solely the CDR3 DNA is kept, with 45 bases framed from the first base. The germline V and J ends show losses of 0 bases and 3 bases respectively, and no gene match explains 3 bases of the junction. Looking up the germline V gene yields CDR1 SGHNT and CDR2 YENEEA. The sequence joins TRBV11-3 to TRBJ1-1, with TRBD1 identical over 8 junction bases. The sample consisted of peripheral blood from another person, used as feeder cells. The sequence was collected from a human donor whose cells served as feeder cells for cultures in a pregnancy study. CDR3 protein: CASSLDQGADTEAFF. At the DNA level, the sequence is TGTGCCAGCAGCTTAGATCAGGGGGCAGACACTGAAGCTTTCTTT.